This T cell receptor (beta chain) was retrieved from a study of blood T cell repertoires in COVID-19. Study in general: The samples span acute and convalescent COVID-19 from the United States, Italy and Spain. PBMCs, B-cell-depleted T cells, or T cells were the source of the cDNA or gDNA that made up the material.

Libraries were prepared by immunoSEQ multiplex PCR; TCRdb keeps only in-frame clonotypes and omits some of them. Of over 75,000 clones in the sample, 70% to 85% were seen once. The CDR3 is made up of 15 amino acids. Germline V gene lookup returns CDR1 KGHDR and CDR2 SFDVKD. Losses at the gene ends were 4 bases for V and 1 base for J; bases not matched to a gene: 2. The sample taken for sequencing was peripheral blood. This sequence joins TRBV24-1 and TRBJ2-3; 9 bases match TRBD1. This clonotype originated in a man in his 70s with acute or convalescent COVID-19. CDR3 sequence: CATSDRDRGTDTQYF. Written as DNA, the CDR3 is TGTGCCACCAGTGACCGGGACAGGGGCACAGATACGCAGTATTTT.